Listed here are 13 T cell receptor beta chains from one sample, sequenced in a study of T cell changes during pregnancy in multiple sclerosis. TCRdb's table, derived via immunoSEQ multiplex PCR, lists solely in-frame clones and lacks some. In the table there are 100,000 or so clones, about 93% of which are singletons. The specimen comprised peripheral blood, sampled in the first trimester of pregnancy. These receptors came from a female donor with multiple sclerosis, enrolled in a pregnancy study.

The CDR3 nucleotides are TGTGCCAGCAGCCGAGACCGAGCGACGGGCTATGGCTACACCTTC. Its translation is CASSRDRATGYGYTF. The chain carries TRBV5-6 and TRBJ1-2, with D unclear. The V gene lost 4 bases and the J gene lost 4 bases, with 17 bases spanning the gap. Germline V CDR1 and CDR2: SGHDT, YYEEEE. This CDR3 region has 15 residues.

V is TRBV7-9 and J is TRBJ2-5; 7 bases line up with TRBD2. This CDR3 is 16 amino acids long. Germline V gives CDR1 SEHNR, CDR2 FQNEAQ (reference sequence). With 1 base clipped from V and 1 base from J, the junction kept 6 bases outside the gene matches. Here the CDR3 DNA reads TGTGCCAGCAGCTTAGACAGACTAGCTACCCAAGAGACCCAGTACTTC. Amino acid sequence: CASSLDRLATQETQYF.

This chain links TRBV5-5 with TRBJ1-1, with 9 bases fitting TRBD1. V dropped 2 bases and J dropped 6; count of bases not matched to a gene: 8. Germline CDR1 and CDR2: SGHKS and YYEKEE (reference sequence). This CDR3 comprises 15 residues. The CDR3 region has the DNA TGTGCCAGCAGCTTAACAGGGGGCCGACTGTCTGAAGCTTTCTTT. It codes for CASSLTGGRLSEAFF.

The CDR3 nucleotides are TGTGCCAGCAGCGTAGGGCGGCCTCATAGCAATCAGCCCCAGCATTTT. Translating it yields CASSVGRPHSNQPQHF. The chain has TRBV9 and TRBJ1-5; no firm D call. There are 16 residues in the CDR3. CDR1 SGDLS and CDR2 YYNGEE come from the germline V gene. Trimming pared 0 bases from V and 0 bases from J, leaving 10 bases between.

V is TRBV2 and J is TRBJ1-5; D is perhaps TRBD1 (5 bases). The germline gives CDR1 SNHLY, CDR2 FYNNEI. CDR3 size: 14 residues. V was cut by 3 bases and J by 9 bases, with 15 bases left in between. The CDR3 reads CASSEWGRSGPQHF. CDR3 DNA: TGTGCCAGCAGTGAGTGGGGCAGAAGTGGGCCCCAGCATTTT.

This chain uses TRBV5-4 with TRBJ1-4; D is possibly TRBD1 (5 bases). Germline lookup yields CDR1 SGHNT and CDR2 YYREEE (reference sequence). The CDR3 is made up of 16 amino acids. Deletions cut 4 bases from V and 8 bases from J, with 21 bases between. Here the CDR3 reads CASSPSRRGEGEKLFF. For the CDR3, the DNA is TGTGCCAGCAGCCCGTCTCGGAGGGGTGAAGGAGAAAAACTGTTTTTT.

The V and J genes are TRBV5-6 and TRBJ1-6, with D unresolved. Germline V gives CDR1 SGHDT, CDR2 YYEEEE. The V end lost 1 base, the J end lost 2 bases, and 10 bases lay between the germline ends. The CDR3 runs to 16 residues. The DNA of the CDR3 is TGTGCCAGCAGCTTGTTGACCGGGGCCTATAATTCACCCCTCCACTTT. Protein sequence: CASSLLTGAYNSPLHF.

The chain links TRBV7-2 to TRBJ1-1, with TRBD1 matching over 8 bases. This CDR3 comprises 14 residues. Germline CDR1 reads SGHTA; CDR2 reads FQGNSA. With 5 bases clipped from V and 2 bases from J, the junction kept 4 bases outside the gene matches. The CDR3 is CASSGDRLNTEAFF. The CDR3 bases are TGTGCCAGCAGCGGGGACAGGTTAAACACTGAAGCTTTCTTT.

The CDR3 DNA is TGTGCCAGCAGACGGGGGGGGCTAGATACGCAGTATTTT. It codes for CASRRGGLDTQYF. The chain couples TRBV6-1 to TRBJ2-3, with 8 positions matching TRBD2. V lost 6 bases, J lost 5 bases, and 4 bases stayed unmatched. Germline CDR1 reads MNHNS; CDR2 reads SASEGT. The CDR3 is 13 amino acids.

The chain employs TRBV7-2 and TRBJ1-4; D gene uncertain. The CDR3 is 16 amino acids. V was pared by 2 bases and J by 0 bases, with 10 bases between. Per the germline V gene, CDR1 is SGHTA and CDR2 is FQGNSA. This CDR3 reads CASSLLLAATNEKLFF. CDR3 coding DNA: TGTGCCAGCAGCTTACTCCTCGCAGCAACTAATGAAAAACTGTTTTTT.

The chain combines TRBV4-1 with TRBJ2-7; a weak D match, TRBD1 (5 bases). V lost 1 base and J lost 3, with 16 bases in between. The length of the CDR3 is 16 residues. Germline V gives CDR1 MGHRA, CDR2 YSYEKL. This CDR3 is CASSQGQGSKLYEQYF. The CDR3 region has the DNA TGCGCCAGCAGCCAAGGGCAGGGTAGCAAACTCTACGAGCAGTACTTC.

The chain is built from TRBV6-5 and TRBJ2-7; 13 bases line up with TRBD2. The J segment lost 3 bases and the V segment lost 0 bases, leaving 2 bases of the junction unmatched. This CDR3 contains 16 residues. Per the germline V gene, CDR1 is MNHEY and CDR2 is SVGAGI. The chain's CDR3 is CASSYSGLAGVYEQYF. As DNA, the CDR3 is TGTGCCAGCAGTTACTCAGGACTAGCGGGGGTCTACGAGCAGTACTTC.

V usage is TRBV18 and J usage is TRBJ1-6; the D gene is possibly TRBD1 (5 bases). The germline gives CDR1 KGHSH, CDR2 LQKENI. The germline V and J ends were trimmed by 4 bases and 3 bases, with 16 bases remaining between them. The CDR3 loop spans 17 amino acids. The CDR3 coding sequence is TGTGCCAGCTCACGATTAACGACAGAAAGCTATAATTCACCCCTCCACTTT. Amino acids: CASSRLTTESYNSPLHF.